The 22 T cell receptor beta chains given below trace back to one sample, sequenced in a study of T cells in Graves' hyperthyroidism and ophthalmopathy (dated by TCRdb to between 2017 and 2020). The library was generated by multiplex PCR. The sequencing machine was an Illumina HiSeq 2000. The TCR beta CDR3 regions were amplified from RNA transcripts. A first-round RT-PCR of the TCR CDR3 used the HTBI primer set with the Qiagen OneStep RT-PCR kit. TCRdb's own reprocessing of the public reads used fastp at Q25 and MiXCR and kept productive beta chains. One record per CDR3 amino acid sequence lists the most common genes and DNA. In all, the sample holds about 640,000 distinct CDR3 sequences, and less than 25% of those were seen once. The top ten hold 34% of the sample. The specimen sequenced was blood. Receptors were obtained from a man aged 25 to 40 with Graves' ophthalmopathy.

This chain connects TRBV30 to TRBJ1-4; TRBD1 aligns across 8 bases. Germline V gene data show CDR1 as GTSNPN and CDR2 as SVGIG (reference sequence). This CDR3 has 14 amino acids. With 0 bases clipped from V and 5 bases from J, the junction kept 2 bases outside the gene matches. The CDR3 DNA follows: TGTGCCTGGAGTGTCGGGACAGGCAATGAAAAACTGTTTTTT. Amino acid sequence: CAWSVGTGNEKLFF.

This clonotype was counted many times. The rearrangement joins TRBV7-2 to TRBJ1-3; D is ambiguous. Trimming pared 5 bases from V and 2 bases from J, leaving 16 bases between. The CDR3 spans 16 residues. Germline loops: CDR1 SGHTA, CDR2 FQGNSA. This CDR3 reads CASSDVSWAAGNTIYF. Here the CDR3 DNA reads TGTGCCAGCAGCGACGTCTCGTGGGCCGCTGGAAACACCATATATTTT.

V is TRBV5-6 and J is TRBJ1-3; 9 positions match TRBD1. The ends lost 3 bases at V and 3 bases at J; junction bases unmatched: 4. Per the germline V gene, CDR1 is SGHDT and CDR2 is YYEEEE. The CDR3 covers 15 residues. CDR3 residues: CASSSGQGGGNTIYF. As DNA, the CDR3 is TGTGCCAGCAGCTCGGGACAGGGAGGTGGAAACACCATATATTTT.

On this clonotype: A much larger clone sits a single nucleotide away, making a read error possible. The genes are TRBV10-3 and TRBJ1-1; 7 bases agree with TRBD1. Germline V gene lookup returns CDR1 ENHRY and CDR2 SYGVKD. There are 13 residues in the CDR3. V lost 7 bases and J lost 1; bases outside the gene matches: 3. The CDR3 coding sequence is TGTGCCATCACTTCAGGGGGGAACACTGAAGCTTTCTTT. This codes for CAITSGGNTEAFF.

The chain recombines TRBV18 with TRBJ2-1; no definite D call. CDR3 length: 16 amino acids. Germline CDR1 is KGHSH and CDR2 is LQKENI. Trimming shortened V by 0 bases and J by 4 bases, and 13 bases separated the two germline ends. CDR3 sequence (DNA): TGTGCCAGCTCACCACCGAGAACCGGGCTTTACAATGAGCAGTTCTTC. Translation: CASSPPRTGLYNEQFF.

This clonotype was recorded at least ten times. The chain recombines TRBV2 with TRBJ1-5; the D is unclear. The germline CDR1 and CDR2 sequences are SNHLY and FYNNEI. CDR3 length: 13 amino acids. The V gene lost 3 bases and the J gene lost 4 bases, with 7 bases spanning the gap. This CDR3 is CASSDSVNQPQHF. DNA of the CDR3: TGTGCCAGCAGTGACAGTGTAAATCAGCCCCAGCATTTT.

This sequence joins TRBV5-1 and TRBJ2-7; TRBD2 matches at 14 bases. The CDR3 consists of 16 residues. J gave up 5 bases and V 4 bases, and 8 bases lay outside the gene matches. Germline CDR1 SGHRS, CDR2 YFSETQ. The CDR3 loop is CASSRAGLAGVNEQYF. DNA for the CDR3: TGCGCCAGCAGCCGAGCGGGACTAGCGGGAGTAAACGAGCAGTACTTC. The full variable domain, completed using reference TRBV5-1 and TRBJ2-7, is KAGVTQTPRYLIKTRGQQVTLSCSPISGHRSVSWYQQTPGQGLQFLFEYFSETQRNKGNFPGRFSGRQFSNSRSEMNVSTLELGDSALYLCASSRAGLAGVNEQYFGPGTRLTVT.

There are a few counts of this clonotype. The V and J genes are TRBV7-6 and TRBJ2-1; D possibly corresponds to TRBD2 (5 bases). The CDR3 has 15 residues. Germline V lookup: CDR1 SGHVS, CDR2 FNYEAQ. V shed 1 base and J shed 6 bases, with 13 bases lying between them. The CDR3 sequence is CASSLGRAPGNEQFF. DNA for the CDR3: TGTGCCAGCAGCTTAGGGCGGGCGCCCGGCAATGAGCAGTTCTTC.

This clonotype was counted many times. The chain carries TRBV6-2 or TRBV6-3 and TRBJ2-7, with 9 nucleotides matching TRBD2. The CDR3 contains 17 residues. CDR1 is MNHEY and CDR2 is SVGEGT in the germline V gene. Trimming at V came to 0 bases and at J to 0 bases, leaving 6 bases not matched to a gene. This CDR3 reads CASSYSVAGVFSYEQYF. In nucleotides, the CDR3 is TGTGCCAGCAGTTACTCCGTAGCGGGAGTATTCTCCTACGAGCAGTACTTC.

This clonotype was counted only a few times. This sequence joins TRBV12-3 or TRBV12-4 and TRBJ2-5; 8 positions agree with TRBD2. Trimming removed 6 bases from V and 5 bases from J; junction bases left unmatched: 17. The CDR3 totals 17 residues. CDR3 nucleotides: TGTGCCAGCAGCACCCAAGGACCAGCGGGAGTTCACGAGACCCAGTACTTC. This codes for CASSTQGPAGVHETQYF.

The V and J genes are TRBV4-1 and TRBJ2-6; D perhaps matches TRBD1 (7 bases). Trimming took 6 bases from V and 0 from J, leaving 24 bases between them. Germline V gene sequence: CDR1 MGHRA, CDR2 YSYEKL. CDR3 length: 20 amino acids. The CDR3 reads CASSSTNRAGGTSGANVLTF. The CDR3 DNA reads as TGCGCCAGCAGTTCAACCAACCGGGCAGGGGGGACCTCTGGGGCCAACGTCCTGACTTTC.

CDR3 loop: CASTAGTSGTSSYNEQFF. The CDR3, as DNA: TGTGCCAGCACGGCCGGGACTAGCGGGACAAGCTCCTACAATGAGCAGTTCTTC. The chain employs TRBV27 and TRBJ2-1; 13 positions agree with TRBD2. Germline V gene data show CDR1 as MNHEY and CDR2 as SMNVEV (reference sequence). J lost 0 bases, V lost 7 bases, and 9 bases had no gene match. The CDR3 contains 18 residues.

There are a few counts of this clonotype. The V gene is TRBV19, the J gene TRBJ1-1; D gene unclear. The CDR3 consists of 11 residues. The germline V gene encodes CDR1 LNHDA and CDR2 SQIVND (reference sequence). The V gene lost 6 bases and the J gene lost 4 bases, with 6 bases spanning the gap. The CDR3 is CASRVSTEAFF. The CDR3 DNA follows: TGTGCCAGTAGAGTCTCCACTGAAGCTTTCTTT. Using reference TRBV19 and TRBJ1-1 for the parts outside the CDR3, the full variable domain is DGGITQSPKYLFRKEGQNVTLSCEQNLNHDAMYWYRQDPGQGLRLIYYSQIVNDFQKGDIAEGYSVSREKKESFPLTVTSAQKNPTAFYLCASRVSTEAFFGQGTRLTVV.

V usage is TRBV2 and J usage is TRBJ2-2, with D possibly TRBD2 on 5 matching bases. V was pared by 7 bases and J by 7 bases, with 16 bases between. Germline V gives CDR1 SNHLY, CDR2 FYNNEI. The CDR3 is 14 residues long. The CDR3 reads CASTQAPGIGELFF. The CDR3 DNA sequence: TGTGCCAGCACGCAGGCCCCGGGAATCGGGGAGCTGTTTTTT.

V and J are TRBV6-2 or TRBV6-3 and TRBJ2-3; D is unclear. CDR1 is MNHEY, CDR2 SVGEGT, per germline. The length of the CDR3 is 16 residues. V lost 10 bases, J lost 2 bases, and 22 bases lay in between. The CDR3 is CATLPLGVGTTDTQYF. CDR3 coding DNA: TGTGCCACTCTACCCCTTGGCGTCGGAACCACAGATACGCAGTATTTT.

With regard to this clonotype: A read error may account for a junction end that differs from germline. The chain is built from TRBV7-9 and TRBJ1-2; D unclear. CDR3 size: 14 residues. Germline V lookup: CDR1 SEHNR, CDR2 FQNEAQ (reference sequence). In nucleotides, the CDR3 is TGTGTCAGCAGCCCTATCATAGCGATCTATGGCTACACCTTC. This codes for CVSSPIIAIYGYTF.

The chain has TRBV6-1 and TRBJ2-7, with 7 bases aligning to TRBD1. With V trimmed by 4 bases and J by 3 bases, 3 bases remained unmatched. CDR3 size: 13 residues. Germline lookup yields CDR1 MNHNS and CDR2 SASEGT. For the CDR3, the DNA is TGTGCCAGCAGTGGCAGGGGGTACTACGAGCAGTACTTC. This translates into CASSGRGYYEQYF.

CDR3 loop: CASSPGTAHLYEQYF. The CDR3 DNA follows: TGTGCCAGCTCACCTGGGACAGCGCACCTCTACGAGCAGTACTTC. The chain employs TRBV18 and TRBJ2-7, with 7 bases lining up with TRBD1. Germline V gene lookup returns CDR1 KGHSH and CDR2 LQKENI. Trimming removed 3 bases from V and 3 bases from J; junction bases left unmatched: 8. This CDR3 contains 15 residues. The full variable domain, rest sourced from reference TRBV18 and TRBJ2-7, is NAGVMQNPRHLVRRRGQEARLRCSPMKGHSHVYWYRQLPEEGLKFMVYLQKENIIDESGMPKERFSAEFPKEGPSILRIQQVVRGDSAAYFCASSPGTAHLYEQYFGPGTRLTVT.

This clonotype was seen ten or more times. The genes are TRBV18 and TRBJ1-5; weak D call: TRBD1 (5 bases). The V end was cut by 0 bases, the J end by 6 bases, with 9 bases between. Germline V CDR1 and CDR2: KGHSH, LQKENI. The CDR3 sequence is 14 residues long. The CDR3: CASSPPGVGQPQHF. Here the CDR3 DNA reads TGTGCCAGCTCACCACCGGGGGTCGGTCAGCCCCAGCATTTT. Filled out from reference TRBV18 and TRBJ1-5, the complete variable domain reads NAGVMQNPRHLVRRRGQEARLRCSPMKGHSHVYWYRQLPEEGLKFMVYLQKENIIDESGMPKERFSAEFPKEGPSILRIQQVVRGDSAAYFCASSPPGVGQPQHFGDGTRLSIL.

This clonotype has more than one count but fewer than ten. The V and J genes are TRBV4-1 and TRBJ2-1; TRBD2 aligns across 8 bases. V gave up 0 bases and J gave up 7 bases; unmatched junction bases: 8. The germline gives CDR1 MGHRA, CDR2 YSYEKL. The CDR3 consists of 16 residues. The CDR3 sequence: CASSQDEAGARNEQFF. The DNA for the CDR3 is TGCGCCAGCAGCCAAGACGAAGCGGGAGCCCGGAATGAGCAGTTCTTC.

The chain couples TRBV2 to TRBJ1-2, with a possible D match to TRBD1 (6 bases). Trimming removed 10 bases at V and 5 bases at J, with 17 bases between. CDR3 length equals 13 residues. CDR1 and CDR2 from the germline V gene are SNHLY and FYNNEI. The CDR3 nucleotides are TGTGCCAACCTCCTGGGGGCAGATTATGGCTACACCTTC. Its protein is CANLLGADYGYTF. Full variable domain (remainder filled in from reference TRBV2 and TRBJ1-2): EPEVTQTPSHQVTQMGQEVILRCVPISNHLYFYWYRQILGQKVEFLVSFYNNEISEKSEIFDDQFSVERPDGSNFTLKIRSTKLEDSAMYFCANLLGADYGYTFGSGTRLTVV.

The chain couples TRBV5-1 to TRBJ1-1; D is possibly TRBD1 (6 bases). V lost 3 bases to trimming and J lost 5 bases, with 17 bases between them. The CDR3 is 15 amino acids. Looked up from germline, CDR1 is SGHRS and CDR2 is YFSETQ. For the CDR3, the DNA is TGCGCCAGCAGCTCGCAAGGGGGGGGGCTGACTGAAGCTTTCTTT. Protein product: CASSSQGGGLTEAFF.